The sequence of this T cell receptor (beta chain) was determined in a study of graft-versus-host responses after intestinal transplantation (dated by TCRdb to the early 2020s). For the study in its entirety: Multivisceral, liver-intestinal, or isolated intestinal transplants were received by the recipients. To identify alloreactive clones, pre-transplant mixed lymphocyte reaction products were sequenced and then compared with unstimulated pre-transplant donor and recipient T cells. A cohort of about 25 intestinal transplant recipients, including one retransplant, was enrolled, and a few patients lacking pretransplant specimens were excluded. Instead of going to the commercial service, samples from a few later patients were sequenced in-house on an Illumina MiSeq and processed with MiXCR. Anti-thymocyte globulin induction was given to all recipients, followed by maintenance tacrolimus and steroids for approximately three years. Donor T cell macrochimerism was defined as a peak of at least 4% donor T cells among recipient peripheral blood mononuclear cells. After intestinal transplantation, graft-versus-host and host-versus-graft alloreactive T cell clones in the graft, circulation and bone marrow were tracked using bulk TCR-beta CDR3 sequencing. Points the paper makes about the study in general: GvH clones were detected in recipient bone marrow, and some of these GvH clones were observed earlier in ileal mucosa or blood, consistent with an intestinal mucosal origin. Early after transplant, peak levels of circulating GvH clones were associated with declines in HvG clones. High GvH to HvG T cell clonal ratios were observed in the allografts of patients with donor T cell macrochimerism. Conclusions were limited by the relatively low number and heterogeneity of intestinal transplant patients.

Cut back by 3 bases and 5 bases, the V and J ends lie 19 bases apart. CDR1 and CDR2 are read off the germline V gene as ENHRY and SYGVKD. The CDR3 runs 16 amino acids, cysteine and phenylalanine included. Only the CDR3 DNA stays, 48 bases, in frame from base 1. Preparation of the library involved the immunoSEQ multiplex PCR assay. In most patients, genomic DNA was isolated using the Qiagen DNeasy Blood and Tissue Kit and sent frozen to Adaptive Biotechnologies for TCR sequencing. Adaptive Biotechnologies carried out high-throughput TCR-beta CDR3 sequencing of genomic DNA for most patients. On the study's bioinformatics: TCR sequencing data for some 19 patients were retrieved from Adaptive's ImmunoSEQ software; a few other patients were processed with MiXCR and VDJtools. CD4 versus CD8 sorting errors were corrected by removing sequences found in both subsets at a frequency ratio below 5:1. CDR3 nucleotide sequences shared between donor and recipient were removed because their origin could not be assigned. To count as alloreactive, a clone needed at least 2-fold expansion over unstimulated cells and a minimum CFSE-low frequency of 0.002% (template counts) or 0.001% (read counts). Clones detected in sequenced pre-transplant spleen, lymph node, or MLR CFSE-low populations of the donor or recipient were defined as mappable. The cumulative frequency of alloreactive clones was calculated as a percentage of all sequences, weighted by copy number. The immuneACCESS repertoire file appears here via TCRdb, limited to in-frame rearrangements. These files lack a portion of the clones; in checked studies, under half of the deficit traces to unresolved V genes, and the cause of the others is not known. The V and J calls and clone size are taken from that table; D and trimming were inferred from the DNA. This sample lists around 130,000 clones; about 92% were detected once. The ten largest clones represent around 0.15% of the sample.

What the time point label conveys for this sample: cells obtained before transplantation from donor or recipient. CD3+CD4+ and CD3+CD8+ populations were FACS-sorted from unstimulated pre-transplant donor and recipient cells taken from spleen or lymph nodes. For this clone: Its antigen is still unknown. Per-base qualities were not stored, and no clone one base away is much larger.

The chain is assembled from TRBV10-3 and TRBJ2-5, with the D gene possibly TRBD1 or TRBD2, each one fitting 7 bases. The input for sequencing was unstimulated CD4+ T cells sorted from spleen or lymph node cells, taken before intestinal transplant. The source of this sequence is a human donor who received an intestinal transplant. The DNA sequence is TGTGCCATCAGTGACCCTCAGGGGGGGCGGCATGAGACCCAGTACTTC. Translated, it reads CAISDPQGGRHETQYF.